This is a list of T cell receptor beta chains from one sample in a study of blood T cells in healthy people across ages. One entry per CDR3 protein, called by TCRdb with MiXCR from the 5' RACE reads. The sample records about 570,000 distinct CDR3 sequences, about 25% being singletons. These data are also associated with another study on T cells of mothers and their children.

Sequencing was performed on blood. These receptors all stem from a boy aged 2 to 10 in good health. The CDR3 runs from the conserved cysteine through the conserved F or W. The D gene is left open where the match is weak. A clone size is listed for some rows: how often the clone was seen (once, few, many), or a class if it is expanded.

j_call: TRBJ2-5; v_call: TRBV10-3; d_call: -; clone_size: once; cdr3_nt: TGTGCCATCAGTGATTCGGACCGGGTTCCCCAGTACTTC; cdr3_aa: CAISDSDRVPQYF
j_call: TRBJ2-5; v_call: TRBV2; d_call: -; clone_size: few; cdr3_nt: TGTGCCAGCACCGGGCAGGCTATAGAGACCCAGTACTTC; cdr3_aa: CASTGQAIETQYF
j_call: TRBJ1-2; v_call: TRBV7-9; d_call: -; clone_size: few; cdr3_nt: TGTGCCAGCAGCCCCGAGGGCCGAAGCTACACCTTC; cdr3_aa: CASSPEGRSYTF
j_call: TRBJ2-1; v_call: TRBV29-1; d_call: TRBD1; clone_size: -; cdr3_nt: TGCAGCGTTGAAACAGGGGGTCTGTTCTTC; cdr3_aa: CSVETGGLFF
j_call: TRBJ2-4; v_call: TRBV10-2; d_call: TRBD2; clone_size: few; cdr3_nt: TGCGCCAGCAGTGATACTAGCGGGGGACCAGGAGGCATTCAGTACTTC; cdr3_aa: CASSDTSGGPGGIQYF
j_call: TRBJ2-1; v_call: TRBV27; d_call: -; clone_size: few; cdr3_nt: TGTGCCAGCAGTTTACTTCAAAGCGGAGGCACCTACAATGAGCAGTTCTTC; cdr3_aa: CASSLLQSGGTYNEQFF
j_call: TRBJ2-2; v_call: TRBV6-5; d_call: TRBD2; clone_size: -; cdr3_nt: TGTGCCAGCAGTTACTCGCTTCTAGCGGGGAACACCGGGGAGCTGTTTTTT; cdr3_aa: CASSYSLLAGNTGELFF
j_call: TRBJ2-6; v_call: TRBV15; d_call: TRBD2; clone_size: -; cdr3_nt: TGTGCCACCAGCAGAGTTGGGGGGGCTGGGGCCAACGTCCTGACTTTC; cdr3_aa: CATSRVGGAGANVLTF
j_call: TRBJ2-7; v_call: TRBV20-1; d_call: TRBD2; clone_size: -; cdr3_nt: TGCAGTGCTAGGGATAGCGGGAGTGGGTACGAGCAGTACTTC; cdr3_aa: CSARDSGSGYEQYF
j_call: TRBJ2-7; v_call: TRBV29-1; d_call: -; clone_size: -; cdr3_nt: TGCAGCGTTGAAGAGACCCGATCCTCCTACGAGCAGTACTTC; cdr3_aa: CSVEETRSSYEQYF
j_call: TRBJ1-4; v_call: TRBV12-3/TRBV12-4; d_call: -; clone_size: -; cdr3_nt: TGTGCCAGCAGTAGGGCCGATGAAAAACTGTTTTTT; cdr3_aa: CASSRADEKLFF
j_call: TRBJ2-5; v_call: TRBV12-3/TRBV12-4; d_call: -; clone_size: few; cdr3_nt: TGTGCCAGCACAGGGGTCCAAGAGACCCAGTACTTC; cdr3_aa: CASTGVQETQYF
j_call: TRBJ1-1; v_call: TRBV3-1; d_call: -; clone_size: -; cdr3_nt: TGTGCCAGCAGCCAATACCCGAGGGGCACTGAAGCTTTCTTT; cdr3_aa: CASSQYPRGTEAFF
j_call: TRBJ2-5; v_call: TRBV6-5; d_call: -; clone_size: few; cdr3_nt: TGTGCCAGCAGTTACTCTGATCAGGGGGGTCGGGACAGCCAAGAGACCCAGTACTTC; cdr3_aa: CASSYSDQGGRDSQETQYF
j_call: TRBJ1-4; v_call: TRBV7-2; d_call: TRBD1; clone_size: once; cdr3_nt: TGTGCCAGCAGCCCACAGACAGGGAGTAATGAAAAACTGTTTTTT; cdr3_aa: CASSPQTGSNEKLFF
j_call: TRBJ2-5; v_call: TRBV2; d_call: TRBD2; clone_size: -; cdr3_nt: TGTGCCAGCAGTGGGCCTAGCGGGACTGAAGAGACCCAGTACTTC; cdr3_aa: CASSGPSGTEETQYF
j_call: TRBJ2-5; v_call: TRBV29-1; d_call: -; clone_size: few; cdr3_nt: TGCAGCGTTGAAACCCGGCACTACCTAAAAGGGACCCAGTACTTC; cdr3_aa: CSVETRHYLKGTQYF
j_call: TRBJ1-6; v_call: TRBV20-1; d_call: -; clone_size: -; cdr3_nt: TGCAGTGCTAGTCCTTACAGGGTCTATAATTCACCCCTCCACTTT; cdr3_aa: CSASPYRVYNSPLHF
j_call: TRBJ1-3; v_call: TRBV7-6; d_call: TRBD1; clone_size: -; cdr3_nt: TGTGCCAGCAGCTTTGGCGACGACAGGGCAGGAAACACCATATATTTT; cdr3_aa: CASSFGDDRAGNTIYF
j_call: TRBJ2-7; v_call: TRBV12-3/TRBV12-4; d_call: -; clone_size: few; cdr3_nt: TGTGCCAGCAGTCGGACACCTGTGACCTACGGGCAGTACTTC; cdr3_aa: CASSRTPVTYGQYF
j_call: TRBJ2-7; v_call: TRBV20-1; d_call: -; clone_size: -; cdr3_nt: TGCAGTGCCGCCCCTAGGGTCTCGTACGAGCAGTACTTC; cdr3_aa: CSAAPRVSYEQYF
j_call: TRBJ2-2; v_call: TRBV20-1; d_call: TRBD2; clone_size: -; cdr3_nt: TGCAGTGCTAGATATGGGCGGGGGGGCGCCGGGGAGCTGTTTTTT; cdr3_aa: CSARYGRGGAGELFF
j_call: TRBJ1-1; v_call: TRBV5-1; d_call: TRBD1; clone_size: many; cdr3_nt: TGTGCCAGCAGTTCGGGACAGCTGAACACTGAAGCTTTCTTT; cdr3_aa: CASSSGQLNTEAFF
j_call: TRBJ1-3; v_call: TRBV6-1; d_call: TRBD1; clone_size: few; cdr3_nt: TGTGCCAGCAGTGGGTTTTCCGGGACAGGGGGAAACACCATATATTTT; cdr3_aa: CASSGFSGTGGNTIYF
j_call: TRBJ2-3; v_call: TRBV5-6; d_call: TRBD2; clone_size: -; cdr3_nt: TGTGCCAGCAGCTTCAGGACTAGCAGATACACAGATACGCAGTATTTT; cdr3_aa: CASSFRTSRYTDTQYF
j_call: TRBJ2-5; v_call: TRBV28; d_call: TRBD2; clone_size: -; cdr3_nt: TGTGCCAGCAGCTTACGGGGGAGGGGAGAGACCCAGTACTTC; cdr3_aa: CASSLRGRGETQYF
j_call: TRBJ1-3; v_call: TRBV4-2; d_call: -; clone_size: -; cdr3_nt: TGTGCCAGCAGTCAACGGCGGGGGACTGGAAACACCATATATTTT; cdr3_aa: CASSQRRGTGNTIYF
j_call: TRBJ1-2; v_call: TRBV27; d_call: TRBD1; clone_size: -; cdr3_nt: TGTGCCAGCAGTTCGTACCGGACAGGTGGCTACACCTTC; cdr3_aa: CASSSYRTGGYTF
j_call: TRBJ1-2; v_call: TRBV6-5; d_call: -; clone_size: few; cdr3_nt: TGTGCCTCCCATGTAGGGGGAAACTATGGCTACACCTTC; cdr3_aa: CASHVGGNYGYTF
j_call: TRBJ1-2; v_call: TRBV7-2; d_call: -; clone_size: -; cdr3_nt: TGTGCCAGCAACCCTAGCAACTATGGCTACACCTTC; cdr3_aa: CASNPSNYGYTF